The T cell receptor beta chain described here comes from a study of T cells expressing NK-cell markers. Germline CDR1 and CDR2: SGHRS and YFSETQ. CDR3 length equals 16 residues. Scientists made TCR beta cDNA using 5'RACE template switching with UMIs. For each CDR3 protein, TCRdb gives one entry from its re-call of the 5' RACE reads, without DNA. The sample table includes 400,000 to 500,000 distinct CDR3 sequences. The receptor was isolated from a woman aged 18 to 75 in good health. The chain uses TRBV5-1 and TRBJ2-3. The specimen sequenced was blood T cells: a sorted CD56 or NKG2C T cell subset, CD4+ or CD8+ T cells, or bulk PBMC T cells (not recorded which). The chain's CDR3 is CASSPIPDRLVDTQYF. The variable domain in full, with the rest retrieved from reference TRBV5-1 and TRBJ2-3, is KAGVTQTPRYLIKTRGQQVTLSCSPISGHRSVSWYQQTPGQGLQFLFEYFSETQRNKGNFPGRFSGRQFSNSRSEMNVSTLELGDSALYLCASSPIPDRLVDTQYFGPGTRLTVL.